These T cell receptor beta chains were read from a single sample in a study of cytomegalovirus exposure and HLA in healthy donors. Measured with immunoSEQ multiplex PCR; TCRdb has only the in-frame clones, and not every one. The table has more than 100,000 clones, 15% seen once. Sequencing input: PBMCs. These TCRs come from a woman aged 18-29 years in good health and CMV-seronegative. The CDR3 runs from the conserved cysteine through the conserved F or W. The order of the fields is CDR3 protein, V gene, J gene.

CASSSNRGGNTEAFF	TRBV5-4	TRBJ1-1
CASSDGQGRVEQYF	TRBV2	TRBJ2-7
CAWSVPTSGFRDTQYF	TRBV30	TRBJ2-3
CASSRLAGRTDTQYF	TRBV4-2	TRBJ2-3
CASSIGGSGSAEQFF	TRBV19	TRBJ2-1
CAWSVGGGGIGTDTQYF	TRBV30	TRBJ2-3
CASSHGGGGETQYF	TRBV7-3	TRBJ2-5
CASAGQGLEQYF	TRBV14	TRBJ2-7
CASSPWGGATDTQYF	TRBV9	TRBJ2-3
CASSQAGGALSYEQYF	TRBV18	TRBJ2-7